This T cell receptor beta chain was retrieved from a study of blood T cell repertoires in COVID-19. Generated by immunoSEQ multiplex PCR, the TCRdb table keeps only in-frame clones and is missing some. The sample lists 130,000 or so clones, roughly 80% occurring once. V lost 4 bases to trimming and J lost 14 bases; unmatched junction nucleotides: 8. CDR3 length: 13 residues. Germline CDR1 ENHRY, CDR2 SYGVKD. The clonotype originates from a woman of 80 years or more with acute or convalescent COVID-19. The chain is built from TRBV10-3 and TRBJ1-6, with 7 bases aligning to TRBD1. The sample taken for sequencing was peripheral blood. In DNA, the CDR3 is TGTGCCATCAGTGGGACAGGCAATTGGACCCTCCACTTT. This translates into CAISGTGNWTLHF.